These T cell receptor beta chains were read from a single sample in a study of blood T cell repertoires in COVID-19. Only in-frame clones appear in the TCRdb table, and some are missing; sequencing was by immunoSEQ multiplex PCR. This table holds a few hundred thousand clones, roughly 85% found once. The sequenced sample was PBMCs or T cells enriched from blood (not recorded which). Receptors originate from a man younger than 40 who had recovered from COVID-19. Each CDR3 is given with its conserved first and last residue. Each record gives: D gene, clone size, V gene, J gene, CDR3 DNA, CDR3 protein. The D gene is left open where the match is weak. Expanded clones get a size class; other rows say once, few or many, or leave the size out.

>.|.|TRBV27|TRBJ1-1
TGTGCCAGCAGTATCCACAGGGACACTGAAGCTTTCTTT
CASSIHRDTEAFF
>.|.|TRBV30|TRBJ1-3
TGTGCCTGGAGGCCCTCGGGGGGGAACACCATATATTTT
CAWRPSGGNTIYF
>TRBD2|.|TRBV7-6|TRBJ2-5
TGTGCCAGCAGCTTAGCGGTGGCGAGCGGGGGGATCAAGACCCAGTACTTC
CASSLAVASGGIKTQYF
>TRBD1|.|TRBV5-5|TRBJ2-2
TGTGCCAGCAGCGACCTCCGGGACAGAAAAGGACTGTTTTTT
CASSDLRDRKGLFF
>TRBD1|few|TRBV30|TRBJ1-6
TGTGCCTGGAGTCCAGGGACAGGGGGCCGCTATAATTCACCCCTCCACTTT
CAWSPGTGGRYNSPLHF
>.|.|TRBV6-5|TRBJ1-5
TGTGCCAGCAGTTCGACTTCAACGGGTAACAATCAGCCCCAGCATTTT
CASSSTSTGNNQPQHF
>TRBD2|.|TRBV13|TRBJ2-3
TGTGCCAGCAGCTTTGCGGCGGGGGGGCAAGATACGCAGTATTTT
CASSFAAGGQDTQYF
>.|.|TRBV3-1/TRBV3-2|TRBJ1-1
TGTGCCAGCAGCCAAGGGCTTGGCACTGAAGCTTTCTTT
CASSQGLGTEAFF
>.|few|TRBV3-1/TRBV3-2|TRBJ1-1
TGTGCCAGCAGCCTACAGGTTATGAACACTGAAGCTTTCTTT
CASSLQVMNTEAFF
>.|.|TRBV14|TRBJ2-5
TGTGCCAGCAGCCAAATAACGGGGGTGAAGACCCAGTACTTC
CASSQITGVKTQYF
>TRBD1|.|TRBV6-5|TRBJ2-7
TGTGCCAGCACCAGGACAGGAGGAGAGCAGTACTTC
CASTRTGGEQYF
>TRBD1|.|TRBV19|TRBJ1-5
TGTGCCAGTAGTATCCCCCCGACAGGGAGCAATCAGCCCCAGCATTTT
CASSIPPTGSNQPQHF